The T cell receptor beta chain described here comes from a study of cytomegalovirus exposure and HLA in healthy donors. Study-wide background: The roughly 670 first-cohort repertoires shared a platform with the 120 or so validation repertoires, as reported in a later analysis.

This CDR3 region has 15 residues. The germline V gene has CDR1 SGHNT and CDR2 YYREEE (reference sequence). V gave up 0 bases and J gave up 3 bases, with 12 bases separating them. Only in-frame clones appear in the TCRdb table, and some are missing; sequencing was by immunoSEQ multiplex PCR. The profile shows 280,000 or so clones, around 89% of them singletons. This receptor was taken from a woman aged 18 to 35 in good health and CMV-seronegative. This chain links TRBV5-4 with TRBJ1-2; a weak D match, TRBD1 (5 bases). Sequencing used PBMCs. The CDR3 DNA reads as TGTGCCAGCAGCTTGGTCAGGGCGGCGGACTATGGCTACACCTTC. It specifies CASSLVRAADYGYTF. Based on the CDR3 plus reference TRBV5-4 and TRBJ1-2, the full variable domain is ETGVTQSPTHLIKTRGQQVTLRCSSQSGHNTVSWYQQALGQGPQFIFQYYREEENGRGNFPPRFSGLQFPNYSSELNVNALELDDSALYLCASSLVRAADYGYTFGSGTRLTVV.